This is a list of T cell receptor beta chains from one sample in a study of blood T cell repertoires in COVID-19. Only in-frame clones appear in the TCRdb table, and some are missing; sequencing was by immunoSEQ multiplex PCR. The table lists 40,000 to 50,000 clones, 75% to 80% of them singletons. Sequenced: peripheral blood. The receptor source for this set is a man in his 70s with active or convalescent COVID-19. CDR3s include the opening cysteine and the closing phenylalanine or tryptophan. The D gene is left open where the match is weak. Some rows have no size entry. The others give once, few or many, or a class for an expanded clone.

J: TRBJ2-1; V: TRBV5-1; size: NA; D: NA; length: 13; CDR3: CASSSGRGDEQFF; DNA: TGCGCCAGCTCCTCAGGGCGTGGGGATGAGCAGTTCTTC
J: TRBJ1-1; V: TRBV6-6; size: NA; D: TRBD1; length: 13; CDR3: CASTDRGPTEAFF; DNA: TGTGCCAGCACCGACAGGGGGCCCACTGAAGCTTTCTTT
J: TRBJ1-2; V: TRBV27; size: NA; D: TRBD1; length: 15; CDR3: CASSLGGQGGYGYTF; DNA: TGTGCCAGCAGTTTAGGGGGACAGGGTGGTTATGGCTACACCTTC
J: TRBJ2-3; V: TRBV14; size: NA; D: TRBD1; length: 15; CDR3: CASSPLTGFGDTQYF; DNA: TGTGCCAGCAGCCCCTTGACAGGGTTTGGAGATACGCAGTATTTT
J: TRBJ2-7; V: TRBV6-5; size: NA; D: NA; length: 11; CDR3: CASSTHYEQYF; DNA: TGTGCCAGCAGTACACACTACGAGCAGTACTTC
J: TRBJ1-1; V: TRBV2; size: NA; D: NA; length: 13; CDR3: CASGTDMNTEAFF; DNA: TGTGCCAGCGGAACTGACATGAACACTGAAGCTTTCTTT
J: TRBJ1-2; V: TRBV2; size: NA; D: TRBD1; length: 14; CDR3: CASSDTGVDYGYTF; DNA: TGTGCCAGCAGTGACACAGGGGTCGACTATGGCTACACCTTC
J: TRBJ1-2; V: TRBV7-9; size: NA; D: TRBD1; length: 14; CDR3: CASSHRDSNYGYTF; DNA: TGTGCCAGCAGCCACCGGGACAGTAACTATGGCTACACCTTC
J: TRBJ1-1; V: TRBV5-1; size: NA; D: NA; length: 14; CDR3: CASNWGSGNTEAFF; DNA: TGCGCCAGCAACTGGGGCTCGGGGAACACTGAAGCTTTCTTT
J: TRBJ2-5; V: TRBV5-1; size: NA; D: NA; length: 17; CDR3: CASSLRTNRRVRETQYF; DNA: TGCGCCAGCAGCTTACGTACTAACCGGAGGGTGAGAGAGACCCAGTACTTC
J: TRBJ2-7; V: TRBV30; size: NA; D: TRBD1; length: 11; CDR3: CASTGTYEQYF; DNA: TGTGCTTCGACAGGGACCTACGAGCAGTACTTC
J: TRBJ2-7; V: TRBV4-1; size: few; D: NA; length: 15; CDR3: CASSQVAGTSYEQYF; DNA: TGCGCCAGCAGCCAAGTTGCGGGGACCTCCTACGAGCAGTACTTC